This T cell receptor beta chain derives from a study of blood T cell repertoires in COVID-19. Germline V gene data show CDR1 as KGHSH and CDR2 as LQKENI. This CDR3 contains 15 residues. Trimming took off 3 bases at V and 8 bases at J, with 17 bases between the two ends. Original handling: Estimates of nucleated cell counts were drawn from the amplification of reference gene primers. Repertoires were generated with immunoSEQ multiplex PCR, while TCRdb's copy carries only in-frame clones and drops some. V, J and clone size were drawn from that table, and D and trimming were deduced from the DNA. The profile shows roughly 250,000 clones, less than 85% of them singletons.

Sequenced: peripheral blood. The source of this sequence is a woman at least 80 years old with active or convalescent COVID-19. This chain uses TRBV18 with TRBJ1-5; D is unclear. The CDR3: CASSPPRAAGEPQHF. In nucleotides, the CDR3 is TGTGCCAGCTCACCCCCGCGGGCGGCGGGTGAGCCCCAGCATTTT.